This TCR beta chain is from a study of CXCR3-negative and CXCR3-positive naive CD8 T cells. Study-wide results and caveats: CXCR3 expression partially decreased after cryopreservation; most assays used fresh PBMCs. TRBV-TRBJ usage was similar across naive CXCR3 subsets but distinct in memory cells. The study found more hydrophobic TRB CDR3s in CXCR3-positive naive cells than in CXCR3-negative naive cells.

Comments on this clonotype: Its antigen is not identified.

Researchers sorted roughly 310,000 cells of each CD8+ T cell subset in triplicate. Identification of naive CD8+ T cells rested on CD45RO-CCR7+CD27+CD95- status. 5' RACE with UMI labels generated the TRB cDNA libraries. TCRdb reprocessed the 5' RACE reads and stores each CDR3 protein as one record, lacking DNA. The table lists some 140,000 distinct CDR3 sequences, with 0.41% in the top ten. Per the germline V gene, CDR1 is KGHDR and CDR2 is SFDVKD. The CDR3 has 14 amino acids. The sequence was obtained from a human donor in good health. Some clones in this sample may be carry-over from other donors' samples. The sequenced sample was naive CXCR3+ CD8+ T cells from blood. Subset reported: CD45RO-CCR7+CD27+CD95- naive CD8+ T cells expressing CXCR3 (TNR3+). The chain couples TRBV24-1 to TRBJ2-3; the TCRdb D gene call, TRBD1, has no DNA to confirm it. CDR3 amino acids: CATSDPGEESTQYF.